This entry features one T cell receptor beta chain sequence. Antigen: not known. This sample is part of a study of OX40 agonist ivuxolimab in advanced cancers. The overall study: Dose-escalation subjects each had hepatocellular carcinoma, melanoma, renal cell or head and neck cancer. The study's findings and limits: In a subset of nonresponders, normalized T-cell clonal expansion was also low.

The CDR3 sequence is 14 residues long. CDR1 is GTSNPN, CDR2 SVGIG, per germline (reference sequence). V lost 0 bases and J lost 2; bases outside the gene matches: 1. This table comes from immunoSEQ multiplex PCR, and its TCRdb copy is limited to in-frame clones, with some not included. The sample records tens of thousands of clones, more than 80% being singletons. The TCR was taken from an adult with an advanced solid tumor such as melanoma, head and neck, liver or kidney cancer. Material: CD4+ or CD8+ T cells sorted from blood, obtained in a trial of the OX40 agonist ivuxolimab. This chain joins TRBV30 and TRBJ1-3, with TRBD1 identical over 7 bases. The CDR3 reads CAWSVQGPGNTIYF. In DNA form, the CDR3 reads TGTGCCTGGAGTGTACAGGGGCCTGGAAACACCATATATTTT. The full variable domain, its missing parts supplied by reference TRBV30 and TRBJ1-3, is SQTIHQWPATLVQPVGSPLSLECTVEGTSNPNLYWYRQAAGRGLQLLFYSVGIGQISSEVPQNLSASRPQDRQFILSSKKLLLSDSGFYLCAWSVQGPGNTIYFGEGSWLTVV.